A single sample is the source of the 20 T cell receptor beta chains below, sequenced in a study of T cell responses to AZD1222 COVID-19 vaccine. Here immunoSEQ multiplex PCR was the method, and the copy in TCRdb shows in-frame clones only, minus some. This sample has approximately 30,000 clones, with 86% found just once. Sequencing used peripheral blood, obtained on day 0 of AZD1222 vaccination. Every receptor here comes from an adult in good health.

This rearrangement joins TRBV27 to TRBJ2-2; D not certain. V was shortened by 2 bases and J by 1 base, with 5 bases between the two germline ends. The CDR3 has 14 amino acids. CDR1 and CDR2 (germline): MNHEY, SMNVEV (reference sequence). In DNA form, the CDR3 reads TGTGCCAGCAGTTTAATAGGGAACACCGGGGAGCTGTTTTTT. Protein sequence: CASSLIGNTGELFF.

The gene calls are TRBV6-5 and TRBJ2-1, with 10 bases aligning to TRBD2. The ends lost 6 bases at V and 5 bases at J; junction bases unmatched: 7. Germline CDR1 and CDR2: MNHEY and SVGAGI. CDR3 size: 15 residues. CDR3 DNA: TGTGCCAGCAGCGGGACTAGCGCACCCGACAATGAGCAGTTCTTC. Its translation: CASSGTSAPDNEQFF.

The chain links TRBV6-4 to TRBJ2-2; D uncertain. This CDR3 is 12 amino acids long. Looked up from germline, CDR1 is MRHNA and CDR2 is SNTAGT. Deletions cut 7 bases from V and 6 bases from J, with 9 bases between. The CDR3 reads CASKDDAGELFF. Here the CDR3 DNA reads TGTGCCAGCAAAGATGACGCCGGGGAGCTGTTTTTT.

V usage is TRBV5-1 and J usage is TRBJ1-4; TRBD1 matches 11 bases. Trimming cost V 4 bases and J 3 bases; bases outside gene matches: 8. Germline CDR1 reads SGHRS; CDR2 reads YFSETQ. The CDR3 has 17 amino acids. This chain's CDR3 is CASSPRRGQGANEKLFF. The CDR3 DNA is TGCGCCAGCAGCCCGAGGAGGGGACAGGGGGCTAATGAAAAACTGTTTTTT.

The chain uses TRBV19 and TRBJ2-5; TRBD1 agrees at 7 bases. CDR1 is LNHDA and CDR2 is SQIVND in the germline V gene (reference sequence). The CDR3 totals 14 residues. V dropped 4 bases and J dropped 4; count of bases not matched to a gene: 6. CDR3 in DNA: TGTGCCAGTAGTACCTCACAGGGGAGAGAGACCCAGTACTTC. Protein product: CASSTSQGRETQYF.

The rearrangement uses TRBV4-2 and TRBJ2-2; 7 nucleotides match TRBD1. This CDR3 has 15 residues. The junction had 3 bases not matched to a gene; V was cut back by 4 bases and J by 1 base. Looked up from germline, CDR1 is LGHNA and CDR2 is YNFKEQ. Here the CDR3 reads CASSPRTGNTGELFF. The CDR3 nucleotides read TGTGCCAGCAGCCCTAGGACAGGGAACACCGGGGAGCTGTTTTTT.

The chain carries TRBV5-1 and TRBJ1-3; 7 positions agree with TRBD1. This CDR3 region has 14 residues. The junction had 6 bases not matched to a gene; V was cut back by 4 bases and J by 5 bases. The V gene's germline CDR1 is SGHRS and CDR2 YFSETQ. The CDR3, as DNA: TGCGCCAGCAGCGCGGGACAGTCTCGAAACACCATATATTTT. Protein sequence: CASSAGQSRNTIYF.

The chain carries TRBV6-5 and TRBJ1-1; no reliable D call. There are 15 residues in the CDR3. V dropped 9 bases and J dropped 1 base, with 18 bases sitting between them. Germline CDR1 is MNHEY and CDR2 is SVGAGI. CDR3 sequence (DNA): TGTGCCAGTACTCCGATAGCGGAGGGGAACACTGAAGCTTTCTTT. Encoded protein: CASTPIAEGNTEAFF.

V usage is TRBV3-1 (or the pseudogene TRBV3-2) and J usage is TRBJ1-2; tentative D call: TRBD1 (5 bases). Trimming removed 4 bases at V and 4 bases at J, with 10 bases between. CDR3 length: 13 residues. CDR1 and CDR2 from the germline V gene are LGHDT and YNNKEL (reference sequence). CDR3 nucleotide sequence: TGTGCCAGCAGCCTCTTGGGGGGCTATGGCTACACCTTC. Protein: CASSLLGGYGYTF.

This chain uses TRBV3-1 (or the pseudogene TRBV3-2) with TRBJ1-2, with a possible D match to TRBD1 (5 bases). The ends were cut back, 0 bases at V and 7 bases at J, with 9 bases in the middle. This CDR3 is built from 13 residues. From germline, CDR1 is LGHDT and CDR2 YNNKEL (reference sequence). CDR3 nucleotides: TGTGCCAGCAGCCAAGAGGGGGGTTTTGGCTACACCTTC. This gives the protein CASSQEGGFGYTF.

The genes are TRBV7-2 and TRBJ2-3; D is tentatively TRBD1 or TRBD2 (6 bases each). This CDR3 has 17 residues. CDR1 and CDR2 (germline): SGHTA, FQGNSA. V lost 1 base and J lost 2, with 16 bases in between. CDR3 residues: CASSLGGAQKLTDTQYF. DNA for the CDR3: TGTGCCAGCAGCTTAGGGGGGGCACAGAAACTCACAGATACGCAGTATTTT.

This clone is categorized as medium-sized. The gene calls are TRBV24-1 and TRBJ1-5; no definite D call. Trimming cost V 0 bases and J 4 bases, with 6 bases left between them. The germline V gene has CDR1 KGHDR and CDR2 SFDVKD. The CDR3 length is 14 residues. CDR3 nucleotides: TGTGCCACCAGTGATTTGTCCGTTAATCAGCCCCAGCATTTT. This translates into CATSDLSVNQPQHF.

This clone has just a few counts. DNA of the CDR3: TGCAGCACCCGGGACGAGAGGGTCTTTAACTATGGCTACACCTTC. Amino acids: CSTRDERVFNYGYTF. The chain couples TRBV29-1 to TRBJ1-2; maybe TRBD1 (5 bases). The germline V gene has CDR1 SQVTM and CDR2 ANQGSEA. This CDR3 comprises 15 residues. Trimming left V 8 bases short and J 1 base short, with 20 bases between.

The genes are TRBV4-1 and TRBJ2-7, with D maybe TRBD2 (6 bases). In germline, CDR1 is MGHRA, CDR2 YSYEKL. The CDR3 contains 16 residues. V was trimmed by 5 bases and J by 3 bases, leaving 20 bases between them. The DNA for the CDR3 is TGCGCCAGCAGCACTCCCCCGGGGGAAACAGGCTACGAGCAGTACTTC. It codes for CASSTPPGETGYEQYF.

The CDR3 coding sequence is TGCGCCAGCAGCACTCGACCGGGACAGGGGTCGGGGGGCTACACCTTC. It codes for CASSTRPGQGSGGYTF. The genes are TRBV5-1 and TRBJ1-2; 10 positions agree with TRBD1. This CDR3 has 16 amino acids. The germline CDR1 and CDR2 sequences are SGHRS and YFSETQ. The V gene end was trimmed by 4 bases and the J gene end by 8 bases; junction bases not matched to a gene: 14.

The J gene is TRBJ2-1, the V gene TRBV28; possible D gene TRBD1, 5 bases. The CDR3 loop spans 14 amino acids. Trimming shortened V by 7 bases and J by 2 bases, and 12 bases separated the two germline ends. Germline loops: CDR1 MDHEN, CDR2 SYDVKM. CDR3 residues: CASKDTVAYNEQFF. CDR3 nucleotides: TGTGCCAGCAAGGACACGGTCGCCTACAATGAGCAGTTCTTC. Based on the CDR3 plus reference TRBV28 and TRBJ2-1, the full variable domain is DVKVTQSSRYLVKRTGEKVFLECVQDMDHENMFWYRQDPGLGLRLIYFSYDVKMKEKGDIPEGYSVSREKKERFSLILESASTNQTSMYLCASKDTVAYNEQFFGPGTRLTVL.

The J gene is TRBJ2-4, the V gene TRBV4-1; perhaps TRBD2 as D (6 bases). Germline CDR1 is MGHRA and CDR2 is YSYEKL. CDR3 length: 18 residues. V was shortened by 1 base and J by 0 bases, with 16 bases between the two germline ends. As DNA, the CDR3 is TGCGCCAGCAGCCAAGGAGGCAGGGAGGCTCTAGCCAAAAACATTCAGTACTTC. It codes for CASSQGGREALAKNIQYF.

The chain employs TRBV5-4 and TRBJ2-6; D may correspond to TRBD1 or TRBD2 (5 bases each). The germline gives CDR1 SGHNT, CDR2 YYREEE (reference sequence). With 6 bases removed from V and 3 bases from J, the gap between germline ends came to 13 bases. The CDR3 extends over 15 amino acids. The CDR3 DNA sequence: TGTGCCAGCACTGAGGGACGGGATGGGGCCAACGTCCTGACTTTC. Translated, it gives CASTEGRDGANVLTF.

This clone was seen only a few times. V usage is TRBV30 and J usage is TRBJ1-5, with D tentatively TRBD1 (6 bases). Germline CDR1 reads GTSNPN; CDR2 reads SVGIG (reference sequence). The CDR3 is made up of 14 amino acids. V shed 3 bases and J shed 9 bases, with 18 bases lying between them. The CDR3 loop is CAWSPVGGLAPQHF. DNA for the CDR3: TGTGCCTGGAGCCCAGTAGGGGGTTTGGCGCCCCAGCATTTT.

The rearrangement uses TRBV11-2 and TRBJ2-1; D call uncertain. The V end lost 6 bases, the J end lost 0 bases, and 12 bases lay between the germline ends. This CDR3 region has 15 residues. CDR1 and CDR2 (germline): SGHAT, FQNNGV. DNA of the CDR3: TGTGCCAGCAGGGAGACAACCCGCTCCTACAATGAGCAGTTCTTC. Translation gives CASRETTRSYNEQFF.